This T cell receptor (beta chain) is drawn from a study of T cells after yellow fever vaccination. Study-wide results and caveats: CD4 and CD8 compartments shared a small share of clonotypes, likely from convergent recombination.

The CDR3 covers 11 residues. The V end lost 7 bases, the J end lost 4 bases, and 5 bases lay between the germline ends. Looked up from germline, CDR1 is SQVTM and CDR2 is ANQGSEA. Regarding this clonotype: The antigen is not known.

One entry per CDR3 protein, called by TCRdb with MiXCR from the 5' RACE reads. The sample has roughly 330,000 distinct CDR3 sequences, 6.5% to 8.5% seen once. This rearrangement joins TRBV29-1 to TRBJ2-6; D is undetermined. This receptor was identified in a man aged 18 to 35 who received the YFV17D yellow fever vaccine. The sequences come from PBMCs, collected 35 to 50 days after the first yellow fever vaccination. The CDR3: CSALGANVLTF. For the CDR3, the DNA is TGCAGCGCCTTGGGGGCCAACGTCCTGACTTTC.